One TCR beta chain is described in this entry. Its antigen is unknown. Germline values: CDR1 SGHNT, CDR2 YYREEE (reference sequence). Germline trimming cut 1 base from V and 0 bases from J; bases unmatched to any gene: 0. This CDR3 comprises 15 residues. This sample is part of a study of Ad26.COV2.S vaccination and SARS-CoV-2 variants. Overall study results and limits: Vaccinees reportedly had broad spike-specific CD8+ and CD4+ T cell responses.

Libraries were prepared by immunoSEQ multiplex PCR; TCRdb keeps only in-frame clonotypes and omits some of them. In the table there are about 180,000 clones, approximately 90% of which are singletons. This chain uses TRBV5-4 with TRBJ1-4; 7 positions match TRBD1. The starting material was peripheral blood, obtained after recovery from COVID-19. This clonotype originated in a human donor who had recovered from COVID-19. CDR3 residues: CASSLTGATNEKLFF. CDR3 coding DNA: TGTGCCAGCAGCTTGACAGGGGCAACTAATGAAAAACTGTTTTTT. The whole variable domain, filled in from reference TRBV5-4 and TRBJ1-4, reads ETGVTQSPTHLIKTRGQQVTLRCSSQSGHNTVSWYQQALGQGPQFIFQYYREEENGRGNFPPRFSGLQFPNYSSELNVNALELDDSALYLCASSLTGATNEKLFFGSGTQLSVL.